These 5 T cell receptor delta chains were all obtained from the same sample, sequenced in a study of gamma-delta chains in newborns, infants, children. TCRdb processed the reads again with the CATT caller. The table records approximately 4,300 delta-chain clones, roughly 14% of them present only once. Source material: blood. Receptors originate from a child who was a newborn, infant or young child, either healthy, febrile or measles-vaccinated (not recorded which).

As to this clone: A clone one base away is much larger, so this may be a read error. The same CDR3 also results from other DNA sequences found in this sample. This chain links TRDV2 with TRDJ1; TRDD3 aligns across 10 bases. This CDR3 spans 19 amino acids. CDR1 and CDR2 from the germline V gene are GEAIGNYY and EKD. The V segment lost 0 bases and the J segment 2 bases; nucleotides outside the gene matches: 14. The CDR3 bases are TGTGCCTGTGACACCATACAGGGGGGGATACGCCGGTATACCGATAAACTCATCTTT. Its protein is CACDTIQGGIRRYTDKLIF.

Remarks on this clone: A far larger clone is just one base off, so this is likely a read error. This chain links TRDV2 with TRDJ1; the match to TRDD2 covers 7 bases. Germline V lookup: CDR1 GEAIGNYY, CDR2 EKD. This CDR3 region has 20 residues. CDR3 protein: CARDSLAGSFLGSYTDKLIF. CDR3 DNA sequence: TGTGCCCGTGACTCCCTAGCTGGATCCTTCCTTGGATCGTACACCGATAAACTCATCTTT.

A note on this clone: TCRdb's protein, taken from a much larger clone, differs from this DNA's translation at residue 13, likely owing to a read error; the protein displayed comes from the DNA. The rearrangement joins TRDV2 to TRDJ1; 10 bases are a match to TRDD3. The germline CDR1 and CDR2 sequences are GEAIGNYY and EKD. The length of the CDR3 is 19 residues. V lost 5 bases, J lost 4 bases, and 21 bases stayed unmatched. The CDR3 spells CACVALPVKLGDASDKLIF. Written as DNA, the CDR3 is TGTGCCTGTGTCGCCCTTCCCGTTAAACTGGGGGATGCCAGCGATAAACTCATCTTT.

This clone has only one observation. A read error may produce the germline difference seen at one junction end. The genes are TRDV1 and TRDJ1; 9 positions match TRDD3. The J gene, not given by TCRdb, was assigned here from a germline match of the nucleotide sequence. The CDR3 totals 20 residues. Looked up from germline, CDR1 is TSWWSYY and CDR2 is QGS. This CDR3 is CAIGERADLNGGILSDKLIF. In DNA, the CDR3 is TGTGCTATTGGGGAACGCGCAGATCTCAACGGGGGGATACTGAGCGATAAACTCATCTTT.

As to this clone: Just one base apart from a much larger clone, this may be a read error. The CDR3 loop reads CARDTVLGDTRTYTDKLIF. The CDR3 bases are TGTGCCCGTGACACTGTACTGGGGGATACAAGAACCTACACCGATAAACTCATCTTT. V is TRDV2 and J is TRDJ1; the match to TRDD3 covers 12 bases. The CDR3 totals 19 residues. Germline V CDR1 and CDR2: GEAIGNYY, EKD.